The clone carrying this TCR beta chain was counted a few times. As yet, its antigen is unknown. With 4 bases clipped from V and 6 bases from J, the junction kept 10 bases outside the gene matches. The CDR3 sequence is 16 residues long. The V gene's germline CDR1 is LNHDA and CDR2 SQIVND (reference sequence). The data stem from a study of T-cell memory formation after mild COVID-19. Study information: Each donor largely had its own TCR clusters.

TCRdb called the 5' RACE reads again in MiXCR, with one record for every CDR3 protein. Of fewer than 350,000 distinct CDR3 sequences listed, around a sixth are singletons. Study-level points and caveats: CD4+ contracting clones were found mainly in CM and EM, and CD8+ ones in EMRA. In pre-infection memory, a portion of responding clones appeared, which suggested that cross-reactive memory joined. Unconfirmed was the SARS-CoV-2 specificity of second-wave clones that peaked on day 37.

The chain is built from TRBV19 and TRBJ2-2; TRBD1 aligns across 8 bases. The sequenced material came from PBMCs or a T cell subset sorted from them (not recorded which). This receptor was taken from a man aged 18 to 30 who had mild COVID-19 (a few samples of this study predate the infection). Cell type and time point are not known. CDR3 amino acids: CASSNGAGGLAGELFF. The CDR3 region has the DNA TGTGCCAGTAGTAACGGGGCAGGGGGCCTTGCCGGGGAGCTGTTTTTT.